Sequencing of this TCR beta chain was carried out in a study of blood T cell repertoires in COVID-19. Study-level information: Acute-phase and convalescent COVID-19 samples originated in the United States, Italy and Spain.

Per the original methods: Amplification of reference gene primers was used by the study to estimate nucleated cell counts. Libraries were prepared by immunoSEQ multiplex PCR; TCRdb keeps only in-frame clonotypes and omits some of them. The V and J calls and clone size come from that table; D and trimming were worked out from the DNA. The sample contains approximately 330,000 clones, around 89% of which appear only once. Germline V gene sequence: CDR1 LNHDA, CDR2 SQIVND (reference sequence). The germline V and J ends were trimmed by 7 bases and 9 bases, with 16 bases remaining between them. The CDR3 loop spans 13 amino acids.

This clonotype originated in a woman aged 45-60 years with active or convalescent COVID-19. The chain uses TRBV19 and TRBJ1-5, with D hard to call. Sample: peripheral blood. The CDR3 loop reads CASNFGREGPQHF. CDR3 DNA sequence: TGTGCCAGTAACTTCGGCCGCGAGGGGCCCCAGCATTTT.